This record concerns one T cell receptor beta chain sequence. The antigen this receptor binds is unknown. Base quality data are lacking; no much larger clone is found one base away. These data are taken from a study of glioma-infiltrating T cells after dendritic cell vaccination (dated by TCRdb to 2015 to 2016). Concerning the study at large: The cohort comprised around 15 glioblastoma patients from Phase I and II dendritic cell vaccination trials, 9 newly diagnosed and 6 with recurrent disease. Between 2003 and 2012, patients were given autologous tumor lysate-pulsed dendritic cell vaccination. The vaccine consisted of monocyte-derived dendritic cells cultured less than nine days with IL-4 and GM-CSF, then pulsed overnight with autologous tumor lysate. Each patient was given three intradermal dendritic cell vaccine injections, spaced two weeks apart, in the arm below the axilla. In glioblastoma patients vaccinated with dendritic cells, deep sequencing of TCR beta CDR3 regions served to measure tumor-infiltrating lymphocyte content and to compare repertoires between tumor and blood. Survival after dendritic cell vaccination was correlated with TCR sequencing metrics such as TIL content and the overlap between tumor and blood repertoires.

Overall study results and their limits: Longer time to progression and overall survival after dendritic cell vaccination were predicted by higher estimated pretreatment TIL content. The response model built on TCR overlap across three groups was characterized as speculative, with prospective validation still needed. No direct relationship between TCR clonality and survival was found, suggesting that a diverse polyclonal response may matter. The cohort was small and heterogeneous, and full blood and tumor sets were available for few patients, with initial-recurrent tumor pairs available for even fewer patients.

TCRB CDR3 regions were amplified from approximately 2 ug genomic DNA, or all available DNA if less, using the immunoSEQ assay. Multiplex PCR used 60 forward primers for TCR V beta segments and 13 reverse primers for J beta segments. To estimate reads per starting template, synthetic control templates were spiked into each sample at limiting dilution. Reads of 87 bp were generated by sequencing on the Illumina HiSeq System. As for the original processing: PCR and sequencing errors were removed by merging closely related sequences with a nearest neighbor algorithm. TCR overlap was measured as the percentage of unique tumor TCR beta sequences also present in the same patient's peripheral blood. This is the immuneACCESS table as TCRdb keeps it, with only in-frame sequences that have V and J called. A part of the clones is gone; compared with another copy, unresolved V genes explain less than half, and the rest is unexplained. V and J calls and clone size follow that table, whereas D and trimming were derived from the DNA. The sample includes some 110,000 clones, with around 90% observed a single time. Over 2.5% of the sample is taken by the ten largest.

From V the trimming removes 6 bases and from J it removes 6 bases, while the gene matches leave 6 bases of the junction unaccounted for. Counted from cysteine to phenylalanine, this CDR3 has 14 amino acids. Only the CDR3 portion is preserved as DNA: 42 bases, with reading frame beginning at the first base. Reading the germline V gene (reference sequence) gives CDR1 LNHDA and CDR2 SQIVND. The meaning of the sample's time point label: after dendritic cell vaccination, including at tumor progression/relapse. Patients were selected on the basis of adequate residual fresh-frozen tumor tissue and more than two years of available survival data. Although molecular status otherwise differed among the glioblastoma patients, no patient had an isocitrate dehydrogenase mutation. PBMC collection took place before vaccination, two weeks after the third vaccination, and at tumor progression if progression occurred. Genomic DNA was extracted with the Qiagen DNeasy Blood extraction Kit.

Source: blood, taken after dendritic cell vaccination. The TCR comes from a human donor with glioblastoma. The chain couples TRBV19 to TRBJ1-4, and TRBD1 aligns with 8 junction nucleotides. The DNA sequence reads TGTGCCAGTAGCTGGACAGGGAGCGATGAAAAACTGTTTTTT. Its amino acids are CASSWTGSDEKLFF.